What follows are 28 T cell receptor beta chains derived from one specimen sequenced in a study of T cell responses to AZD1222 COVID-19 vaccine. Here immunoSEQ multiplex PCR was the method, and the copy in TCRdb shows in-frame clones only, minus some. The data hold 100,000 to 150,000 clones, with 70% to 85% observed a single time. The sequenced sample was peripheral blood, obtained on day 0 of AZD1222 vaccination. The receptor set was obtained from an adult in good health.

The CDR3 coding sequence is TGCGCCAGCAGTGAGTCGGGTTCCACAAATGGCTATGGCTACACCTTC. It codes for CASSESGSTNGYGYTF. This chain connects TRBV10-2 to TRBJ1-2; D ambiguous. CDR1 and CDR2 (germline): WSHSY, SAAADI. Trimming shortened V by 0 bases and J by 4 bases, and 15 bases separated the two germline ends. This CDR3 is built from 16 residues.

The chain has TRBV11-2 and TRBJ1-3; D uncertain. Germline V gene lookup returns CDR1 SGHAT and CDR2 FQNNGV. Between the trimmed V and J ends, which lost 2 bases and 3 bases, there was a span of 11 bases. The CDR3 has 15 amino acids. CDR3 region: CASSLSPVGGNTIYF. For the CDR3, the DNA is TGTGCCAGCAGCTTAAGCCCAGTAGGTGGAAACACCATATATTTT. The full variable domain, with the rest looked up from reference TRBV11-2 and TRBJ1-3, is EAGVAQSPRYKIIEKRQSVAFWCNPISGHATLYWYQQILGQGPKLLIQFQNNGVVDDSQLPKDRFSAERLKGVDSTLKIQPAKLEDSAVYLCASSLSPVGGNTIYFGEGSWLTVV.

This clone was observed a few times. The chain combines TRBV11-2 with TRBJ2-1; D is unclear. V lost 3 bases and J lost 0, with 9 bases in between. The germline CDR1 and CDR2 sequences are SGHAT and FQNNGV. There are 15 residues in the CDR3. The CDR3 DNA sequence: TGTGCCAGCAGCTTCAGGCTTAGCTCCTACAATGAGCAGTTCTTC. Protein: CASSFRLSSYNEQFF.

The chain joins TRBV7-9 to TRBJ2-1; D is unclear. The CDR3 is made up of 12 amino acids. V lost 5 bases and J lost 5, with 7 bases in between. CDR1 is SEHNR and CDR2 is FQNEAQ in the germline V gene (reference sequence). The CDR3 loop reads CASSPPDNEQFF. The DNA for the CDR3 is TGTGCCAGCAGCCCACCGGACAATGAGCAGTTCTTC. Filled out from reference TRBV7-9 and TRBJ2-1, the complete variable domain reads DTGVSQNPRHKITKRGQNVTFRCDPISEHNRLYWYRQTLGQGPEFLTYFQNEAQLEKSRLLSDRFSAERPKGSFSTLEIQRTEQGDSAMYLCASSPPDNEQFFGPGTRLTVL.

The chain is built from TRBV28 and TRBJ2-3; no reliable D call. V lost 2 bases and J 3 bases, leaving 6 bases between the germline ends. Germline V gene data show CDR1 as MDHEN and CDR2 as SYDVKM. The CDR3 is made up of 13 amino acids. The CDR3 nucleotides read TGTGCCAGCAGTTTAGCAGAAACAGATACGCAGTATTTT. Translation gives CASSLAETDTQYF.

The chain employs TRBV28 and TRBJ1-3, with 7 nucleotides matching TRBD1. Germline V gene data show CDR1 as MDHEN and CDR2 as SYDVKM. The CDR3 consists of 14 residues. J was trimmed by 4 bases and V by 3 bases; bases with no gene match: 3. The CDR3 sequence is CASSLADRGNTIYF. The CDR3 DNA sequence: TGTGCCAGCAGTTTGGCGGACAGGGGAAACACCATATATTTT.

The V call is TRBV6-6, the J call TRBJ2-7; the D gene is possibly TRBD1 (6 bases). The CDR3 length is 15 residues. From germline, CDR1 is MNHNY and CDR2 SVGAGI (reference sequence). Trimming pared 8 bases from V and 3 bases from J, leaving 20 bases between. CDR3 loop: CASSRPTGTHYEQYF. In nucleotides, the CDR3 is TGTGCCAGCTCAAGACCCACAGGGACCCACTACGAGCAGTACTTC.

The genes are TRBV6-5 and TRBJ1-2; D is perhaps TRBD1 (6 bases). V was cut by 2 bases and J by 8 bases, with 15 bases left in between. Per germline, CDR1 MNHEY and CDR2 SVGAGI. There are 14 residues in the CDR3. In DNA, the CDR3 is TGTGCCAGCAGTTACGTGGGGGGCGCGTCCGGCTACACCTTC. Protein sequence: CASSYVGGASGYTF.

In DNA, the CDR3 is TGTGCCAGCTCACTTCAGGGGCCGGGTCGATCACCCCTCCACTTT. Encoded protein: CASSLQGPGRSPLHF. V usage is TRBV18 and J usage is TRBJ1-6; D perhaps matches TRBD1 (6 bases). The CDR3 extends over 15 amino acids. Germline V gives CDR1 KGHSH, CDR2 LQKENI. Trimming took 4 bases from V and 10 from J, leaving 17 bases between them.

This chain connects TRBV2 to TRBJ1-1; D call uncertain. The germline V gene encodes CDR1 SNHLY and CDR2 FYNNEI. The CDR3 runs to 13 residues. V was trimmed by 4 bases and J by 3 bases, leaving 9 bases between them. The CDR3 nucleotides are TGTGCCAGCAGTGTAAAGGGCGACACTGAAGCTTTCTTT. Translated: CASSVKGDTEAFF.

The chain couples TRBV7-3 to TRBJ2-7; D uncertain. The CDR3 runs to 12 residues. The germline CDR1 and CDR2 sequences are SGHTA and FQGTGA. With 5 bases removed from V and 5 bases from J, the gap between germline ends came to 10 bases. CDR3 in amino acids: CASSPGGDEQYF. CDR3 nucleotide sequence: TGTGCCAGCAGCCCCGGCGGCGACGAGCAGTACTTC.

CDR3 in DNA: TGTGCCAGCAGATCGGACAGTTTTCGTTCTGGAAACACCATATATTTT. Amino acid sequence: CASRSDSFRSGNTIYF. The V and J genes are TRBV7-8 and TRBJ1-3; tentative D call: TRBD1 (6 bases). The CDR3 contains 16 residues. Looked up from germline, CDR1 is SGHVS and CDR2 is FQNEAQ. The ends were cut back, 6 bases at V and 1 base at J, with 16 bases in the middle. The whole variable domain, remainder taken from reference TRBV7-8 and TRBJ1-3, is GAGVSQSPRYKVAKRGQDVALRCDPISGHVSLFWYQQALGQGPEFLTYFQNEAQLDKSGLPSDRFFAERPEGSVSTLKIQRTQQEDSAVYLCASRSDSFRSGNTIYFGEGSWLTVV.

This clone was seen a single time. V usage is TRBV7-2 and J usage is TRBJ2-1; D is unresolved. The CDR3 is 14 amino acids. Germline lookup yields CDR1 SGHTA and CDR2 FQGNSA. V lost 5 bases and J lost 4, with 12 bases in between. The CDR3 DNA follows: TGTGCCAGCAGCCCCTTTGGCGGATACAATGAGCAGTTCTTC. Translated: CASSPFGGYNEQFF.

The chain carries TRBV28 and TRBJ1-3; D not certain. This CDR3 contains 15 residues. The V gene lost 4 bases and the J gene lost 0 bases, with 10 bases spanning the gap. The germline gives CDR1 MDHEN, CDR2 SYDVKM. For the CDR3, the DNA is TGTGCCAGCAGTTCTATAGGCAACTCTGGAAACACCATATATTTT. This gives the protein CASSSIGNSGNTIYF.

CDR3 nucleotides: TGTGCCAGCAGTTGGTTAAGTAGCGGAGCATACAATGAGCAGTTCTTC. Protein: CASSWLSSGAYNEQFF. The gene calls are TRBV6-5 and TRBJ2-1; weak D call: TRBD2 (6 bases). This CDR3 has 16 amino acids. Deletions cut 4 bases from V and 4 bases from J, with 17 bases between. CDR1 and CDR2 (germline): MNHEY, SVGAGI.

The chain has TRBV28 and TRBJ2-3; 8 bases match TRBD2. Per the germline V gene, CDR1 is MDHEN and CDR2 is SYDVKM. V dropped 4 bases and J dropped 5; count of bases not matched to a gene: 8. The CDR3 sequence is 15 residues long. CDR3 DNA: TGTGCCAGCAGTTCATCCGGGACTAGGATAGATACGCAGTATTTT. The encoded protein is CASSSSGTRIDTQYF. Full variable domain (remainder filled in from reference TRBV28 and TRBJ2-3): DVKVTQSSRYLVKRTGEKVFLECVQDMDHENMFWYRQDPGLGLRLIYFSYDVKMKEKGDIPEGYSVSREKKERFSLILESASTNQTSMYLCASSSSGTRIDTQYFGPGTRLTVL.

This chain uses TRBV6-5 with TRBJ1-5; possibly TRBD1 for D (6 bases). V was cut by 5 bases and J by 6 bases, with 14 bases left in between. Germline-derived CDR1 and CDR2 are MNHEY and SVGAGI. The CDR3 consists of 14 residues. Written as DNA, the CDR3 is TGTGCCAGCAGTAAACAGGGACCAGGTCAGCCCCAGCATTTT. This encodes CASSKQGPGQPQHF.

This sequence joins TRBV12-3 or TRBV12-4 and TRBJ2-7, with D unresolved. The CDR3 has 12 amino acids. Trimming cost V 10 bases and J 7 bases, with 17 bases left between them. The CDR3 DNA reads TGTGCCACCGCCCCCCCGCCTTGGGAGCAGTACTTC. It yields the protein CATAPPPWEQYF.

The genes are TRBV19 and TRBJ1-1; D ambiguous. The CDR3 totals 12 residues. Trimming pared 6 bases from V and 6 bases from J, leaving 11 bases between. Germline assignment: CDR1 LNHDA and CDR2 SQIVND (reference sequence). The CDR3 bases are TGTGCCAGTAGCCGTCTAAACGCTGAAGCTTTCTTT. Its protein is CASSRLNAEAFF. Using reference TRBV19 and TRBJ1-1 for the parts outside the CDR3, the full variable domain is DGGITQSPKYLFRKEGQNVTLSCEQNLNHDAMYWYRQDPGQGLRLIYYSQIVNDFQKGDIAEGYSVSREKKESFPLTVTSAQKNPTAFYLCASSRLNAEAFFGQGTRLTVV.

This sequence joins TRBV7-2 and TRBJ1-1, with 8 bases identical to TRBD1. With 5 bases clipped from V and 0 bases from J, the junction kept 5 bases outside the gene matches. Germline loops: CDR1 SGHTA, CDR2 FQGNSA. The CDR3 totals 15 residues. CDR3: CASSTRQGLNTEAFF. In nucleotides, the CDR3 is TGTGCCAGCAGCACCAGACAGGGGTTGAACACTGAAGCTTTCTTT.

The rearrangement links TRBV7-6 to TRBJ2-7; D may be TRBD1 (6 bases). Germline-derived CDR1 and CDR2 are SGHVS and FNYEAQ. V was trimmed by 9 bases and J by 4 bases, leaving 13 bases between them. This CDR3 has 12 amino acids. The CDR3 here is CASGDNAYEQYF. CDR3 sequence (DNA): TGTGCCAGTGGGGACAATGCTTACGAGCAGTACTTC.

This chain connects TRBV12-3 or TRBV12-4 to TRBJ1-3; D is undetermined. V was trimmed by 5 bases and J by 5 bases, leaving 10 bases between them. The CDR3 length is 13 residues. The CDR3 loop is CASSPSNRNTIYF. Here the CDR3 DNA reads TGTGCCAGCAGTCCAAGCAACAGAAACACCATATATTTT.

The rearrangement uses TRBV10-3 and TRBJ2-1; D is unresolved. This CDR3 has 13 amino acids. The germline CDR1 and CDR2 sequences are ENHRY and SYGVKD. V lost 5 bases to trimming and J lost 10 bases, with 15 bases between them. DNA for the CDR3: TGTGCCATCAGTTTTGGGCCCAGTGTGGAGCAGTTCTTC. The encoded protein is CAISFGPSVEQFF.

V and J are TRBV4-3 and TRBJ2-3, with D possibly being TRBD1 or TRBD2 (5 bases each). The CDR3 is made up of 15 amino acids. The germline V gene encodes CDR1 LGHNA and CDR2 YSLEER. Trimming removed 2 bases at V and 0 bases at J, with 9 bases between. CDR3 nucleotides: TGCGCCAGCAGCCAACGGGGCGGAAGCACAGATACGCAGTATTTT. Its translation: CASSQRGGSTDTQYF.

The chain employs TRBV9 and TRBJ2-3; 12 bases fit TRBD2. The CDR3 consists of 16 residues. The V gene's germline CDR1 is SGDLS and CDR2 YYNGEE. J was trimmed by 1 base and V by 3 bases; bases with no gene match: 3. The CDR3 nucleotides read TGTGCCAGCAGCGAGACTAGCGGGGGAGGCACAGATACGCAGTATTTT. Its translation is CASSETSGGGTDTQYF.

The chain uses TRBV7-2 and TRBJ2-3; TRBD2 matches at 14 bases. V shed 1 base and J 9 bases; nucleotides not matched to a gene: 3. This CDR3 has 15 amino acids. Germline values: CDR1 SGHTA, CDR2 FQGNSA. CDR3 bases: TGTGCCAGCAGCTTAGAGGGACTAGCGGGGGTCACGCAGTATTTT. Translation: CASSLEGLAGVTQYF.

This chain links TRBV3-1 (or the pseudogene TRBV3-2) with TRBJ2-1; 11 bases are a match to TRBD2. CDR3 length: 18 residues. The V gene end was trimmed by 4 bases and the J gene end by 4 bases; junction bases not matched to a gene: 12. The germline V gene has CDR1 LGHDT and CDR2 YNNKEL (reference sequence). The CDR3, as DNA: TGTGCCAGCAGCCGAACAGGAAGACTAGCGGGGACTTACAATGAGCAGTTCTTC. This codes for CASSRTGRLAGTYNEQFF.

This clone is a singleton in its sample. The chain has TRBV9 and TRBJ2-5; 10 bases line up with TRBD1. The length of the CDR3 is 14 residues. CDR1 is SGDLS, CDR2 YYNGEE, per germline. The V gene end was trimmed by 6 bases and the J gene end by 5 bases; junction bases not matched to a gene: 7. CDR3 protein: CASTRQGASETQYF. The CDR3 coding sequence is TGTGCCAGCACCAGACAGGGGGCTTCGGAGACCCAGTACTTC.